The subject of this entry is one T cell receptor beta chain. How the authors handled the data: Amplification of reference gene primers provided the estimated nucleated cell counts. This table comes from immunoSEQ multiplex PCR, and its TCRdb copy is limited to in-frame clones, with some not included. V and J calls and clone size are given by that table; D and trimming were obtained from the DNA. Counted here are fewer than 40,000 clones, around nine tenths occurring once; the ten biggest clones make up about 13%. The source of the sample is a study of blood T cell repertoires in COVID-19. Whole-study context: Sample material is recorded as cDNA or gDNA derived from T cells, B-cell-depleted T cells, or PBMCs.

Sequenced sample: peripheral blood. This TCR derives from a human donor in a cohort sampled during active COVID-19.

CDR3 bases: TGTGCCAGTAGTATAGGCCGGGGTGAGCAGTACTTC. Translation gives CASSIGRGEQYF. V gene TRBV19 combines with J gene TRBJ2-7; D possibly corresponds to TRBD2 (5 bases). CDR3 size: 12 residues. In germline, CDR1 is LNHDA, CDR2 SQIVND (reference sequence). V was cut by 1 base and J by 7 bases, with 8 bases left in between.